The clone carrying this T cell receptor beta chain has a count of ten or more. TCRdb re-derived calls from the 5' RACE reads in MiXCR, one entry per CDR3 protein. This sample has 400,000 or so distinct CDR3 sequences, with around 20% found just once. The CDR3 has 16 residues. Germline CDR1 is KGHDR and CDR2 is SFDVKD. The junction had 8 bases not matched to a gene; V was cut back by 2 bases and J by 7 bases. The sample comes from a study of T-cell memory formation after mild COVID-19. The sequencing input was PBMCs or a T cell subset sorted from them (not recorded which). This clonotype was obtained from an adult woman who had mild COVID-19 (a few samples of this study predate the infection). Cell type and time point are not known. The V call is TRBV24-1, the J call TRBJ2-1; TRBD1 matches 9 bases. CDR3 in amino acids: CATSDSTGGGWNEQFF. As DNA, the CDR3 is TGTGCCACCAGTGATTCGACAGGGGGTGGTTGGAATGAGCAGTTCTTC.